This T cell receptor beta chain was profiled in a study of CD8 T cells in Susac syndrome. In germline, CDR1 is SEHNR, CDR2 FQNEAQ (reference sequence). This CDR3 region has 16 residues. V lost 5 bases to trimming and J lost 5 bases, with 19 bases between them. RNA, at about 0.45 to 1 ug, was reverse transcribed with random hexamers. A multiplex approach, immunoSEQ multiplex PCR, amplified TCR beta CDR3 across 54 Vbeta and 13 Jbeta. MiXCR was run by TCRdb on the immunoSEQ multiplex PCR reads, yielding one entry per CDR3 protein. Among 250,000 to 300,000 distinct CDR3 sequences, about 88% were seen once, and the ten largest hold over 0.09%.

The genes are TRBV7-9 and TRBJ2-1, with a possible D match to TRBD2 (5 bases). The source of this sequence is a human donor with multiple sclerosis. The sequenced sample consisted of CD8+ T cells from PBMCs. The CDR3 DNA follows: TGTGCCAGCAGCCAAAATCGGGATAAGTCCCACAATGAGCAGTTCTTC. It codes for CASSQNRDKSHNEQFF.